This T cell receptor beta chain was captured by sequencing in a study of vaccination effects on CD4 cells after COVID-19. About the research overall: Convalescent patients, three in all, were sampled both early and late after vaccination. Samples gathered post-vaccine arrived a median of 72 days past the second dose. Every well housed roughly 2.1 million PBMC, which grew in culture alongside 10 IU/ml IL-2 and around 10 ug/ml peptides.

The CDR3 loop spans 14 amino acids. Germline CDR1 reads SGHRS; CDR2 reads YFSETQ. The ends lost 5 bases at V and 5 bases at J; junction bases unmatched: 6. Study-wide points: A shortage of convalescent patients and an absence of early post-infection timepoints characterized the study.

Details on this clone: Its antigen remains unknown.

Following culture for under 12 days, CD4+ T cells were isolated. It was between March and December 2020 that the person had a SARS-CoV-2 infection confirmed by PCR. Each participant received a vaccine that was either BNT162b2 or mRNA-1273, given as two doses. This table comes from immunoSEQ multiplex PCR, and its TCRdb copy is limited to in-frame clones, with some not included. This repertoire shows 40,000 to 45,000 clones, over 60% found once; its top ten account for 3.6%. This sequence joins TRBV5-1 and TRBJ2-5; 10 bases are a match to TRBD2. This sequence was found in a human donor who had a prior SARS-CoV-2 infection. The starting material was CD4+ T cells from PBMCs cultured without peptide, obtained after COVID-19 vaccination. CDR3 loop: CASRSGGAGETQYF. CDR3 sequence (DNA): TGCGCCAGCAGGAGCGGGGGGGCCGGGGAGACCCAGTACTTC.